The rows below give T cell receptor beta chains drawn from one sample of a study of blood T cell repertoires in COVID-19. The repertoire was sequenced with immunoSEQ multiplex PCR; TCRdb's copy has only in-frame clones and lacks some. The sample holds about 160,000 clones, approximately 85% seen once. Source material: peripheral blood. The receptor source for this set is a woman aged 50 to 60 with COVID-19, enrolled during active disease. Both conserved end residues are part of each CDR3. Fields, in order: D gene, J gene, clone size, V gene, CDR3 DNA, CDR3 protein. The D gene is left open where the match is weak. Clone size is given for some rows only: seen once, a few or many times, or a class if the clone is expanded.

d_call: .
j_call: TRBJ1-1
clone_size: .
v_call: TRBV7-2
cdr3_nt: TGTGCCAGCAGCTCCGACACTTCAGGGACTGAAGCTTTCTTT
cdr3_aa: CASSSDTSGTEAFF

d_call: .
j_call: TRBJ2-3
clone_size: .
v_call: TRBV6-6
cdr3_nt: TGTGCCAGCAGACCCAGGGGAACAGATACGCAGTATTTT
cdr3_aa: CASRPRGTDTQYF

d_call: .
j_call: TRBJ2-2
clone_size: .
v_call: TRBV4-1
cdr3_nt: TGCGCCAGCAGCCAAGTTCGACTAGTAGATACCGGGGAGCTGTTTTTT
cdr3_aa: CASSQVRLVDTGELFF

d_call: .
j_call: TRBJ2-3
clone_size: .
v_call: TRBV6-2/TRBV6-3
cdr3_nt: TGTGCCAGCAGTCTAGCGCCCCACACAGATACGCAGTATTTT
cdr3_aa: CASSLAPHTDTQYF

d_call: .
j_call: TRBJ2-5
clone_size: once
v_call: TRBV28
cdr3_nt: TGTGCCAGCAGTTTATCGGAACGACAGACCCTTCAAGAGACCCAGTACTTC
cdr3_aa: CASSLSERQTLQETQYF

d_call: .
j_call: TRBJ1-3
clone_size: .
v_call: TRBV3-1/TRBV3-2
cdr3_nt: TGTGCCAGCAGCCAAGGCACAGGGACTGGAAACACCATATATTTT
cdr3_aa: CASSQGTGTGNTIYF

d_call: TRBD1
j_call: TRBJ1-5
clone_size: .
v_call: TRBV18
cdr3_nt: TGTGCCAGCTCACCAAGTCGGGACAGGGGTGAGCCCCAGCATTTT
cdr3_aa: CASSPSRDRGEPQHF

d_call: TRBD2
j_call: TRBJ2-7
clone_size: once
v_call: TRBV6-1
cdr3_nt: TGTGCCAGCAGTGAAAATACTAGCGGGGGGTCCAGCTCCTACGAGCAGTACTTC
cdr3_aa: CASSENTSGGSSSYEQYF

d_call: TRBD1
j_call: TRBJ2-1
clone_size: .
v_call: TRBV6-5
cdr3_nt: TGTGCCACCGGGACAGGGTTTTACAATGAGCAGTTCTTC
cdr3_aa: CATGTGFYNEQFF

d_call: TRBD2
j_call: TRBJ2-5
clone_size: .
v_call: TRBV7-3
cdr3_nt: TGTGCCAGCAGCTTATCCCCGCGGACTAGCGGGGGGACGTACCAAGAGACCCAGTACTTC
cdr3_aa: CASSLSPRTSGGTYQETQYF

d_call: TRBD1
j_call: TRBJ2-1
clone_size: .
v_call: TRBV19
cdr3_nt: TGTGCCAGTAGTATCCCGCGGACAGGGCACAATGAGCAGTTCTTC
cdr3_aa: CASSIPRTGHNEQFF

d_call: TRBD1
j_call: TRBJ2-5
clone_size: once
v_call: TRBV5-1
cdr3_nt: TGCGCCAGCAGCTTGTTAGGACAGGGGGGTAGAGAGACCCAGTACTTC
cdr3_aa: CASSLLGQGGRETQYF

d_call: .
j_call: TRBJ1-1
clone_size: .
v_call: TRBV18
cdr3_nt: TGTGCCAGCTCACTCAACGGACACCTCATGAACACTGAAGCTTTCTTT
cdr3_aa: CASSLNGHLMNTEAFF

d_call: TRBD1
j_call: TRBJ1-2
clone_size: .
v_call: TRBV10-3
cdr3_nt: TGTGCCATCAGAGTAACCGGGACAGGGGATAATGGCTACACCTTC
cdr3_aa: CAIRVTGTGDNGYTF

d_call: .
j_call: TRBJ1-1
clone_size: .
v_call: TRBV21-1
cdr3_nt: TGTGCCAGCAGCATCCGGGACAGGGAGGATACTGAAGCTTTCTTT
cdr3_aa: CASSIRDREDTEAFF

d_call: .
j_call: TRBJ2-7
clone_size: .
v_call: TRBV11-1
cdr3_nt: TGTGCCAGCAGCTCAACGGGGGAGCAGTACTTC
cdr3_aa: CASSSTGEQYF

d_call: TRBD1
j_call: TRBJ2-7
clone_size: .
v_call: TRBV3-1/TRBV3-2
cdr3_nt: TGTGCCAGCAGCCTGGGACAGGGAAGGAGCTACGAGCAGTACTTC
cdr3_aa: CASSLGQGRSYEQYF

d_call: TRBD2
j_call: TRBJ2-7
clone_size: once
v_call: TRBV27
cdr3_nt: TGTGCCAGCAGTTTTTTGAGCGGGGGGACCTACGAGCAGTACTTC
cdr3_aa: CASSFLSGGTYEQYF